The sequence of this TCR beta chain was determined in a study of beta chain features in type 1 diabetes (dated by TCRdb to 2016 to 2019). Looking at the study overall: Mean age, gender distribution, total cell number and subset yield did not differ between patients and healthy donors. A total of some 100,000,000 sorted cells were examined across all samples, and a strong correlation was observed between cell number per subset and RNA yield. In the study, TCRB repertoires of sorted circulating CD4+ T cell subsets from recently diagnosed type 1 diabetes patients were compared with those of matched healthy donors. Whereas all 28 donors provided naive and central memory subsets, regulatory and stem cell-like memory subsets were isolated from just 8 patients and about eight healthy donors.

The entire amount of isolated RNA was reverse transcribed using the High Capacity cDNA Reverse Transcription Kit, so the sequenced TCRB transcripts were expressed ones. Deep immunoSEQ sequencing was applied to naive, central memory and regulatory T cell samples, giving an average of approximately 3.8 million total reads per sample. Sorted cells were lysed in RLT buffer, and RNA was extracted using DNase-treated RNeasy Micro or Mini kits according to cell number. Each cell subset was processed separately to prevent cross-contamination, with patient and healthy donor samples processed together. Using the immunoSEQ multiplex PCR, TCRB sequences were amplified from cDNA into 87-bp fragments spanning the CDR3 region. The amplicons were sequenced using the Illumina HiSeq platform. The original methods were these. Synthetic template baselines were used to correct PCR bias computationally, reads within Hamming distance 2 were collapsed, and singletons that could not be merged were discarded. Reads were aligned against IMGT to assign V, D and J genes, CDR3 length and insertions or deletions at six rearrangement sites. Within each subset, clonotype counts were normalized to sorted cell number, after which true diversity and Gini coefficients were computed with the tcR R package. Repertoire sharing was quantified using the overlap coefficient calculated on TCRB nucleotide sequences. The table comes from immuneACCESS by way of TCRdb, which keeps in-frame sequences with V and J called. Part of the clones is missing from these tables; in studies checked, under half for an unresolved V gene and the rest for unknown reasons. Clonal size and the V and J genes are those of that table, whereas D and trimming came from the DNA. The sample contains more than 150,000 clones, around 13% of them found a single time. The top ten hold about 0.59% of the sample.

This clone was seen a few times. Its binding antigen is unknown. One base away there is no much larger clone; base qualities are not given. Between the V and J ends, shortened by 5 bases and 4 bases respectively, the junction contains 10 bases. Measured from the cysteine to the phenylalanine, the CDR3 is 13 residues long. The read is trimmed to its CDR3 DNA, 39 bases read in frame from base 1. For CDR1 and CDR2, the germline V gene (reference sequence) lists LNHDA and SQIVND. Paper-wide results and their limitations: Because cDNA was sequenced instead of genomic DNA, highly expressing activated cells could be over-represented, though the groups showed no difference in activation or CD3 levels. Shorter templates might have been favored by PCR, but patient and control samples were amplified and corrected together, so both groups would have been affected equally by any skew. At VDJ recombination sites, type 1 diabetes patients had fewer insertions and more deleted nucleotides, which implies abnormalities in thymic rearrangement. A moderate but significant shortening of TCRB CDR3 length was observed in type 1 diabetes patients in all four CD4+ subsets. The naive, central memory and regulatory TCRB repertoires appeared to resemble one another more closely among patients than among healthy donors. Only small numbers of individuals were included in the HLA sub-analyses, which left unresolved whether HLA type had any influence on TCRB rearrangement.

From each donor, a single peripheral blood sample of about 100 mL on average was drawn into heparinised tubes. Using a panel that included CD45RO, CCR7, CD25, CD127, CD95 and CD27, naive, central memory, regulatory and stem cell-like memory CD4+ T cells were sorted on a BD FACSAria II. Purity was above 95% for every sorted population. PBMCs were isolated right away by Lymphoprep density gradient centrifugation and were stained directly, without culture. So that batch effects would be minimized, each experiment stained and sorted samples in pairs, pairing one healthy donor with one patient. The source is a young woman in good health. This chain is built from TRBV19 and TRBJ2-3; a tentative D match to TRBD2 spans 5 bases. The sequencing input was central memory CD4+ T cells from blood. The nucleotides read TGTGCCAGTAGTGCAGGACTCGCAGATACGCAGTATTTT. It translates as CASSAGLADTQYF.